The 5 T cell receptor beta chains in this list originate from one sample, sequenced in a study of chemoradiotherapy in HPV16-positive cancers (dated by TCRdb to about 2022). The library was made by the immunoSEQ multiplex PCR assay. TCRdb retrieved this table from immuneACCESS and kept in-frame rearrangements only. Not all clones are present; in checked studies, unresolved V genes account for under half, and no reason is known for the remainder. This sample lists 40,000 to 60,000 clones; about 88% were detected once. The top ten clonotypes cover roughly 3.4% of the sample. The material sequenced was blood, taken from a patient who underwent chemoradiotherapy. The receptors stem from a human donor with HPV-associated anogenital cancer.

The gene calls are TRBV5-1 and TRBJ2-5, with no clear D. V was pared by 4 bases and J by 5 bases, with 15 bases between. The V gene's germline CDR1 is SGHRS and CDR2 YFSETQ. CDR3 size: 14 residues. This chain's CDR3 is CASSHGSARETQYF. The CDR3, as DNA: TGCGCCAGCAGCCACGGGTCCGCCCGTGAGACCCAGTACTTC.

This chain joins TRBV30 and TRBJ2-6; D not certain. Trimming shortened V by 4 bases and J by 0 bases, and 16 bases separated the two germline ends. Germline-derived CDR1 and CDR2 are GTSNPN and SVGIG (reference sequence). This CDR3 contains 17 residues. The CDR3 coding sequence is TGTGCCTGGATCCCACTTGGATCACGCTCTGGGGCCAACGTCCTGACTTTC. Protein: CAWIPLGSRSGANVLTF.

The genes are TRBV19 and TRBJ2-1; TRBD1 matches at 8 bases. Germline V CDR1 and CDR2: LNHDA, SQIVND (reference sequence). The length of the CDR3 is 17 residues. V trimming: 4 bases; J trimming: 0 bases; junction bases outside the gene matches: 8. The CDR3 spells CASSTGTGRHSYNEQFF. The CDR3 nucleotides read TGTGCCAGTAGTACTGGGACAGGACGACACTCCTACAATGAGCAGTTCTTC.

This clone has just a few counts. The CDR3 nucleotides are TGTGCCAGCAGCTTAGCCGGGGGAGGGGGTCGCTCTGGAAACACCATATATTTT. This sequence encodes CASSLAGGGGRSGNTIYF. This chain uses TRBV7-6 with TRBJ1-3; TRBD1 is a possible D gene (6 bases). Germline V lookup: CDR1 SGHVS, CDR2 FNYEAQ. The length of the CDR3 is 18 residues. V lost 0 bases, J lost 0 bases, and 15 bases lay in between.

The chain couples TRBV18 to TRBJ1-1; unclear D gene. Germline CDR1 reads KGHSH; CDR2 reads LQKENI. The CDR3 runs 13 residues. The V end was cut by 3 bases, the J end by 4 bases, with 9 bases between. CDR3 sequence: CASSPGISTEAFF. CDR3 DNA sequence: TGTGCCAGCTCACCGGGTATCAGCACTGAAGCTTTCTTT. Based on the CDR3 plus reference TRBV18 and TRBJ1-1, the full variable domain is NAGVMQNPRHLVRRRGQEARLRCSPMKGHSHVYWYRQLPEEGLKFMVYLQKENIIDESGMPKERFSAEFPKEGPSILRIQQVVRGDSAAYFCASSPGISTEAFFGQGTRLTVV.